The source of this TCR beta chain is a study of read filtering for tumor transcriptome and immune sequencing. Looking at the study overall: Transcriptome libraries were built from DNase-treated RNA. Broader study findings: In IR-seq, single-read clonotypes were roughly 82% of clonotypes but 3% to 3.5% of reads.

This clonotype appeared many times. Antigen unknown. From about 400 ng of RNA, a library with molecular barcoded alpha/delta and beta/gamma adaptors was made. TCRdb reprocessed the reads with MiXCR, giving one entry per CDR3 protein. The table shows over 50,000 distinct CDR3 sequences, with roughly 19% occurring only once. What was sequenced was a population of CD138-negative cells sorted from bone marrow. This receptor was identified in a donor at least 40 years old with multiple myeloma.

CDR3 sequence (DNA): TGTGCCAGCAGCCAACTAGCGGGAGGGCAAAAACTACAAGAGACCCAGTACTTC. This codes for CASSQLAGGQKLQETQYF. The chain joins TRBV5-6 to TRBJ2-5; 13 bases match TRBD2. The CDR3 totals 18 residues. J lost 2 bases, V lost 4 bases, and 11 bases had no gene match. Germline V gene lookup returns CDR1 SGHDT and CDR2 YYEEEE.